Listed here is a single T cell receptor beta chain. Generated by immunoSEQ multiplex PCR, the TCRdb table keeps only in-frame clones and is missing some. The table lists roughly 16,000 clones, around 81% of them singletons. These data belong to a study of ipilimumab plus nivolumab after autologous stem cell transplantation. This TCR was recovered from a male donor with diffuse large B-cell lymphoma. Sequences were derived from PBMCs, sampled in a trial of ipilimumab plus nivolumab as post-transplant consolidation.

The CDR3 region has the DNA TGTGCCAGCAGCTTAGTTGCGATTGGGAGCACAGATACGCAGTATTTT. It specifies CASSLVAIGSTDTQYF. This chain connects TRBV7-2 to TRBJ2-3; unclear D gene. CDR3 length equals 16 residues. Between the trimmed V and J ends, which lost 1 base and 0 bases, there was a span of 11 bases. CDR1 is SGHTA and CDR2 is FQGNSA in the germline V gene.